Listed below are T cell receptor beta chains from one sample, sequenced in a study of CD8+ T cells in alopecia areata. Measured with immunoSEQ multiplex PCR; TCRdb has only the in-frame clones, and not every one. The sample carries about 160,000 clones, 47% recorded once. What was sequenced was CD4+ T cells sorted from blood. The receptors come from a human donor with alopecia areata. Each CDR3 is given with its conserved first and last residue. A D gene is named only where the DNA matches it firmly. The size entry is marked missing in some rows and otherwise reads once, few, many or a size class.

>-|TRBJ2-5|TRBV5-1|-
CASSTLPQETQYF
TGCGCCAGCAGCACCCTTCCACAAGAGACCCAGTACTTC
>-|TRBJ2-1|TRBV7-2|-
CASSLSDYRNEQFF
TGTGCCAGCAGCTTAAGCGACTACCGCAATGAGCAGTTCTTC
>-|TRBJ2-1|TRBV23-1|-
CASSRKAVNNEQFF
TGCGCCAGCAGTCGGAAGGCAGTGAACAATGAGCAGTTCTTC
>-|TRBJ2-5|TRBV7-6|-
CASSLGRSLQETQYF
TGTGCCAGCAGTTTAGGGCGGAGCCTCCAAGAGACCCAGTACTTC
>once|TRBJ2-7|TRBV27|TRBD2
CASTPAGGPYEQYF
TGTGCCAGCACCCCAGCGGGAGGGCCCTACGAGCAGTACTTC
>-|TRBJ2-7|TRBV5-1|TRBD1
CASSLAGTGNEQYF
TGCGCCAGCAGCTTGGCGGGGACAGGGAACGAGCAGTACTTC
>-|TRBJ2-7|TRBV5-1|-
CASSKQREDRFDHEQYF
TGCGCCAGCAGCAAACAACGGGAGGACAGATTTGACCACGAGCAGTACTTC
>-|TRBJ2-1|TRBV30|TRBD1
CAWSLRGTVNNEQFF
TGTGCCTGGAGTCTCCGTGGGACAGTTAATAATGAGCAGTTCTTC
>-|TRBJ2-3|TRBV11-3|-
CASSLDEVTQYF
TGTGCCAGCAGCTTAGATGAAGTTACGCAGTATTTT
>-|TRBJ2-7|TRBV23-1|-
CASSQWMGSIYEQYF
TGCGCCAGCAGTCAGTGGATGGGATCGATTTACGAGCAGTACTTC
>-|TRBJ1-1|TRBV5-1|TRBD1
CASSVGTESYMNTEAFF
TGCGCCAGCAGCGTTGGGACAGAATCCTACATGAACACTGAAGCTTTCTTT
>-|TRBJ1-4|TRBV4-2|TRBD1
CASSQGTVYEKLFF
TGTGCCAGCAGCCAGGGGACAGTGTATGAAAAACTGTTTTTT
>-|TRBJ1-1|TRBV6-4|-
CASSASANTEAFF
TGTGCCAGCAGTGCCTCAGCGAACACTGAAGCTTTCTTT
>-|TRBJ2-1|TRBV28|TRBD1
CASSRPTGGNEQFF
TGTGCCAGCAGTCGCCCGACAGGGGGCAATGAGCAGTTCTTC
>-|TRBJ2-1|TRBV14|-
CAQGESSYNEQFF
TGTGCCCAGGGCGAGTCCTCCTACAATGAGCAGTTCTTC
>few|TRBJ1-2|TRBV5-6|-
CASSLGQNQNYGYTF
TGTGCCAGCAGCTTGGGACAGAACCAAAACTATGGCTACACCTTC
>few|TRBJ1-2|TRBV4-2|TRBD1
CASSVSGQYLSGGYTF
TGTGCCAGCAGCGTTTCGGGACAGTATCTGTCAGGTGGCTACACCTTC
>-|TRBJ2-1|TRBV29-1|-
CSVVGPLHNEQFF
TGCAGCGTTGTCGGGCCCCTACACAATGAGCAGTTCTTC
>once|TRBJ2-5|TRBV2|-
CASTMGETQYF
TGTGCCAGCACCATGGGGGAGACCCAGTACTTC
>few|TRBJ2-7|TRBV29-1|-
CSVEGGGSSYEQYF
TGCAGCGTTGAAGGAGGCGGCAGCTCCTACGAGCAGTACTTC